This T cell receptor (beta chain) was identified during a study of metastatic and nonmetastatic thyroid tumors. Study in general: Blood and tumor or nodule tissue repertoires from malignant and benign thyroid patients were compared.

No treatment of any kind had been given to any patient before thyroid surgery. TCRdb re-analyzed the PCR reads through MiXCR. The sample has around 30,000 clones; 10% to 15% are singletons. V was clipped by 7 bases and J by 3 bases; unmatched bases: 11. There are 15 residues in the CDR3. The sample consisted of blood. This chain uses TRBV12-3 or TRBV12-4 with TRBJ2-5, with TRBD1 matching 7 bases. The origin of this receptor is a female donor with papillary thyroid cancer or a benign thyroid nodule (not recorded which). Some clones in this sample may be carry-over from other donors' samples. The CDR3 DNA reads TGTGCCAGCACACCGGGAAAGGGGGCCGAAGAGACCCAGTACTTC. This encodes CASTPGKGAEETQYF.